The 28 T cell receptor beta chains in this list originate from one sample, sequenced in a study of blood T cells in healthy people across ages. The second PCR ran about 7 to 12 cycles with a sample-barcoded 5' primer and J-beta primers. TCRdb re-analysed the 5' RACE reads in MiXCR, keeping a single row per CDR3 protein. This table has 700,000 to 1,000,000 distinct CDR3 sequences, 40% to 50% appearing once. Material for sequencing was blood. Receptors originate from a man in his 60s in good health.

V gene TRBV6-2 or TRBV6-3 combines with J gene TRBJ1-5; a possible D gene is TRBD1 (6 bases). Germline V gene data show CDR1 as MNHEY and CDR2 as SVGEGT. Trimming left V 6 bases short and J 5 bases short, with 14 bases between. This CDR3 contains 14 residues. CDR3 in amino acids: CASSPDRPYQPQHF. The CDR3 DNA sequence: TGTGCCAGCAGCCCTGACAGGCCCTATCAGCCCCAGCATTTT.

This clonotype came up many times. The chain joins TRBV12-3 or TRBV12-4 to TRBJ1-1; D is unresolved. The CDR3 runs 11 residues. V was shortened by 6 bases and J by 1 base, with 3 bases between the two germline ends. CDR3 sequence: CASSRNTEAFF. DNA for the CDR3: TGTGCCAGCAGCCGGAACACTGAAGCTTTCTTT.

This clonotype was counted between two and nine times. This rearrangement joins TRBV6-1 to TRBJ2-5; 12 bases agree with TRBD2. CDR1 MNHNS and CDR2 SASEGT come from the germline V gene. V dropped 2 bases and J dropped 3; count of bases not matched to a gene: 10. The CDR3 extends over 18 amino acids. CDR3 residues: CASSEYVPGLAGEETQYF. In nucleotides, the CDR3 is TGTGCCAGCAGTGAATATGTCCCGGGACTAGCGGGTGAAGAGACCCAGTACTTC.

The sample holds a few counts of this clonotype. The gene calls are TRBV11-2 and TRBJ2-7, with 8 bases aligning to TRBD1. Germline CDR1 SGHAT, CDR2 FQNNGV. This CDR3 comprises 16 residues. V was pared by 6 bases and J by 5 bases, with 15 bases of the junction left unmatched. CDR3 in DNA: TGTGCCAGCAGTTTATTGGGTGCAGGGGGCTACCACGAGCAGTACTTC. Residues: CASSLLGAGGYHEQYF.

The chain uses TRBV29-1 and TRBJ2-7; TRBD1 agrees at 7 bases. CDR1 and CDR2 (germline): SQVTM, ANQGSEA. The CDR3 is made up of 13 amino acids. With 6 bases clipped from V and 3 bases from J, the junction kept 8 bases outside the gene matches. The CDR3 nucleotides are TGCAGCGTCCAAGGGGGCTGGGGCTACGAGCAGTACTTC. Amino acid sequence: CSVQGGWGYEQYF.

As for this clonotype: The junction does not match germline at one end; this may be a read error. The J gene is TRBJ2-3, the V gene TRBV7-2, with a tentative D call TRBD2 (6 bases). In germline, CDR1 is SGHTA, CDR2 FQGNSA. The CDR3 has 13 residues. CDR3 in amino acids: CASSLRGGDTQYF. The CDR3 nucleotides are TGTGCCAGTAGCTTGCGGGGAGGAGATACGCAGTATTTT.

The chain is built from TRBV5-6 and TRBJ2-7, with TRBD1 as a possible D gene (6 bases). Germline CDR1 is SGHDT and CDR2 is YYEEEE. The CDR3 has 16 residues. V lost 3 bases and J 0 bases, leaving 16 bases between the germline ends. CDR3 in amino acids: CASSYLGQINSYEQYF. CDR3 nucleotide sequence: TGTGCCAGCAGCTACCTCGGACAGATTAACTCCTACGAGCAGTACTTC.

A word on this clonotype: A read error may be the cause here, since a much bigger clone is one base away. This chain links TRBV4-1 with TRBJ1-2, with D possibly matching TRBD1 (5 bases). This CDR3 is built from 15 residues. Germline CDR1 is MGHRA and CDR2 is YSYEKL. The CDR3 sequence: CARSQTDSYGYGYTF. The CDR3 nucleotides are TGCGCCCGCAGCCAGACAGACTCCTACGGCTATGGCTACACCTTC.

About this clonotype: One junction end does not reproduce the germline sequence, and a read error may be involved. The chain joins TRBV20-1 to TRBJ2-7; TRBD2 aligns across 8 bases. The length of the CDR3 is 16 residues. Germline loops: CDR1 DFQATT, CDR2 SNEGSKA (reference sequence). The CDR3 DNA reads TGCAGTGCTAGAGAGGGTAGCGGGGTTAATTCCTGCGAGCAGTACTTC. It is translated as CSAREGSGVNSCEQYF.

The chain recombines TRBV20-1 with TRBJ1-2; D perhaps matches TRBD1 (5 bases). Germline loops: CDR1 DFQATT, CDR2 SNEGSKA (reference sequence). This CDR3 is built from 14 residues. The V end was cut by 6 bases, the J end by 1 base, with 15 bases between. CDR3 bases: TGCAGTGCAATCAGGGCAGGAAGTAACTATGGCTACACCTTC. Translating gives CSAIRAGSNYGYTF.

In this sample, this clonotype turned up a few times. The rearrangement links TRBV7-2 to TRBJ2-4; 7 nucleotides agree with TRBD1. TRBJ2-7 explains the end of the DNA better; the J call may be wrong. The germline gives CDR1 SGHTA, CDR2 FQGNSA. The CDR3 loop spans 16 amino acids. The CDR3 sequence: CASSPTDRALSYEQYF. The CDR3 DNA sequence: TGTGCCAGCAGCCCAACCGACAGGGCCCTCTCCTACGAGCAGTACTTC.

Only one count was recorded for this clonotype. This sequence joins TRBV6-1 and TRBJ1-1; D possibly corresponds to TRBD1 (5 bases). The germline CDR1 and CDR2 sequences are MNHNS and SASEGT. Trimming removed 0 bases from V and 11 bases from J, with 13 bases in between. The CDR3 spans 13 residues. The CDR3 DNA follows: TGTGCCAGCAGTGAAGCTGTTGGGGGGAGGGCTTTCTTT. Protein: CASSEAVGGRAFF.

This clonotype was counted ten times or more. The chain recombines TRBV7-9 with TRBJ2-1; 15 bases match TRBD2. Per germline, CDR1 SEHNR and CDR2 FQNEAQ (reference sequence). The CDR3 runs to 15 residues. Germline trimming cut 4 bases from V and 7 bases from J; bases unmatched to any gene: 2. CDR3 loop: CASSWTSGGANEQFF. CDR3 bases: TGTGCCAGCAGCTGGACTAGCGGGGGGGCTAATGAGCAGTTCTTC.

The CDR3: CASSQGQVENTEAFF. CDR3 DNA: TGTGCCAGCAGCCAAGGACAGGTGGAGAACACTGAAGCTTTCTTT. The V and J genes are TRBV3-1 and TRBJ1-1; possible D gene TRBD1, 6 bases. The V gene's germline CDR1 is LGHDT and CDR2 YNNKEL (reference sequence). This CDR3 is built from 15 residues. Trimming stripped 1 base from V and 1 base from J, with 10 bases between.

This clonotype was counted once. CDR3 nucleotide sequence: TGTGCCGTCCGGAGTCCTAGCACAGATACGCAGTATTTT. Protein: CAVRSPSTDTQYF. The chain joins TRBV10-3 to TRBJ2-3; D call uncertain. Trimming took off 11 bases at V and 0 bases at J, with 12 bases between the two ends. The CDR3 has 13 residues. Germline V CDR1 and CDR2: ENHRY, SYGVKD.

This chain joins TRBV12-3 or TRBV12-4 and TRBJ1-5; 7 nucleotides align to TRBD1. Trimming at V came to 5 bases and at J to 7 bases, leaving 8 bases not matched to a gene. The CDR3 loop spans 14 amino acids. The CDR3 loop is CASSPRQGGQPQHF. DNA of the CDR3: TGTGCCAGCAGTCCAAGACAGGGCGGCCAGCCCCAGCATTTT.

The chain uses TRBV6-1 and TRBJ1-3, with TRBD1 as a possible D gene (6 bases). Germline V gene data show CDR1 as MNHNS and CDR2 as SASEGT. The germline V and J ends were trimmed by 6 bases and 2 bases, with 14 bases remaining between them. The CDR3 is 15 residues long. CDR3: CASRTQGTAGNTIYF. The CDR3, as DNA: TGTGCCAGCAGAACCCAGGGGACTGCTGGAAACACCATATATTTT.

As regards this clonotype: A junction boundary mismatches the germline segment, possibly from a read error. The chain couples TRBV7-7 to TRBJ2-7, with 8 bases that match TRBD1. CDR1 is SSHAT, CDR2 FNYEAQ, per germline (reference sequence). The length of the CDR3 is 14 residues. The DNA for the CDR3 is TGTGCTAGCAGCTTTGCGACAGGGGACTACGAGCAGTACTTC. This translates into CASSFATGDYEQYF.

V and J are TRBV15 and TRBJ2-6; 9 positions match TRBD2. Trimming removed 0 bases from V and 0 bases from J; junction bases left unmatched: 6. Germline loops: CDR1 LNHNV, CDR2 YYDKDF (reference sequence). This CDR3 region has 19 residues. The CDR3: CATSRDRTSVNSGANVLTF. The DNA of the CDR3 is TGTGCCACCAGCAGAGATCGGACTAGCGTCAACTCTGGGGCCAACGTCCTGACTTTC.

This clonotype was seen only a few times. The V and J genes are TRBV12-3 or TRBV12-4 and TRBJ2-1; 9 bases map to TRBD2. This CDR3 is 15 amino acids long. Losses at the gene ends were 1 base for V and 9 bases for J; bases not matched to a gene: 7. CDR3 in DNA: TGTGCCAGCAGTTTAGGCGTTAGCGGGGGACGTGAGCAGTTCTTC. Translated, it gives CASSLGVSGGREQFF.

The gene calls are TRBV20-1 and TRBJ1-1; a possible D gene is TRBD1 (5 bases). V was pared by 1 base and J by 7 bases, with 16 bases between. CDR3 length equals 14 residues. The germline V gene encodes CDR1 DFQATT and CDR2 SNEGSKA (reference sequence). The CDR3 DNA sequence: TGCAGTGCTAGAGCTGGGGGGGGGTCCAGTGAAGCTTTCTTT. Its protein product is CSARAGGGSSEAFF.

The chain uses TRBV29-1 and TRBJ2-1; tentative D call: TRBD2 (6 bases). The V and J ends lost 7 bases and 0 bases respectively, with 19 bases between them. Germline V lookup: CDR1 SQVTM, CDR2 ANQGSEA. The CDR3 loop spans 16 amino acids. The CDR3 here is CSAGRAGSHSYNEQFF. The DNA of the CDR3 is TGCAGCGCCGGTCGGGCGGGGAGCCACTCCTACAATGAGCAGTTCTTC.

The chain carries TRBV4-3 and TRBJ1-2; 7 positions match TRBD1. V trimming: 3 bases; J trimming: 4 bases; junction bases outside the gene matches: 11. CDR3 length: 16 residues. CDR1 is LGHNA and CDR2 is YSLEER in the germline V gene. Here the CDR3 DNA reads TGCGCCAGCAGCCAGATAACCGGGACAGAAGGCTATGGCTACACCTTC. Protein product: CASSQITGTEGYGYTF.

This rearrangement joins TRBV29-1 to TRBJ1-1, with unresolved D. CDR1 is SQVTM, CDR2 ANQGSEA, per germline. Trimming left V 4 bases short and J 1 base short, with 7 bases between. The CDR3 has 12 amino acids. The CDR3 DNA sequence: TGCAGCGTTGTCGTGACGAACACTGAAGCTTTCTTT. Protein product: CSVVVTNTEAFF. The full variable domain, its missing parts supplied by reference TRBV29-1 and TRBJ1-1, is SAVISQKPSRDICQRGTSLTIQCQVDSQVTMMFWYRQQPGQSLTLIATANQGSEATYESGFVIDKFPISRPNLTFSTLTVSNMSPEDSSIYLCSVVVTNTEAFFGQGTRLTVV.

This chain links TRBV7-2 with TRBJ2-7; the D gene is possibly TRBD1 (5 bases). V lost 5 bases and J 6 bases, leaving 20 bases between the germline ends. The CDR3 has 15 residues. Germline CDR1 reads SGHTA; CDR2 reads FQGNSA. The CDR3 loop reads CASSPTGFSVLEQYF. CDR3 nucleotide sequence: TGTGCCAGCAGCCCTACAGGTTTCTCCGTCCTCGAGCAGTACTTC.

This clonotype was found many times. The rearrangement uses TRBV7-2 and TRBJ2-5; maybe TRBD2 (5 bases). Germline lookup yields CDR1 SGHTA and CDR2 FQGNSA. The germline V and J ends were trimmed by 5 bases and 3 bases, with 7 bases remaining between them. The CDR3 length is 12 residues. CDR3 DNA: TGTGCCAGCAGCGTGAGGGAAGAGACCCAGTACTTC. This translates into CASSVREETQYF.

This clonotype was seen a single time. Germline and junction disagree at one end, which may indicate a read error. V is TRBV3-1 and J is TRBJ2-1; 7 nucleotides agree with TRBD1. The germline V gene has CDR1 LGHDT and CDR2 YNNKEL (reference sequence). The length of the CDR3 is 18 residues. In DNA, the CDR3 is TGTGCCAGCAGCCATGAATTATTGGACAGGAGCTCCTACAAGGAGCAGTTCTTC. Its translation: CASSHELLDRSSYKEQFF.

This clonotype showed up just a few times. The CDR3 sequence: CASSLRGSGIMREQYF. The CDR3 DNA reads as TGTGCCAGCAGCTTACGCGGGTCGGGCATAATGAGGGAGCAGTACTTC. J is TRBJ2-7 and V is TRBV7-2; possibly TRBD2 for D (5 bases). The CDR3 has 16 amino acids. Trimming pared 2 bases from V and 7 bases from J, leaving 21 bases between. The germline CDR1 and CDR2 sequences are SGHTA and FQGNSA.